This T cell receptor (beta chain) is from a study of T cells expressing NK-cell markers. TCRdb re-called the 5' RACE reads; one entry per CDR3 protein, DNA not given. The table lists about 550,000 distinct CDR3 sequences. Points on this clonotype: Its antigen is not identified.

The CDR3 sequence is 13 residues long. Whole-study results and caveats: Leadership of the CD3+CD56-NKG2C+ fraction also belonged to these clonotypes in several donors. In more than five donors, dominant CD3+CD56+NKG2C+ clones formed about 1.0-7.0% of CD8+ cells.

The J gene is TRBJ1-1, the V gene TRBV12-3 or TRBV12-4. The TCR was taken from a man aged 18 to 29 in good health. Sequenced material: blood T cells: a sorted CD56 or NKG2C T cell subset, CD4+ or CD8+ T cells, or bulk PBMC T cells (not recorded which). CDR3 protein: CASSQNIPTEAFF.